This T cell receptor (beta chain) came from a study of T cell repertoires in cytomegalovirus infection. General study points: Cumulative public TCR beta family frequency identified carriers of CMV plus the relevant HLA.

This CDR3 is built from 15 residues. Looked up from germline, CDR1 is SGHVS and CDR2 is FNYEAQ. J gave up 3 bases and V 4 bases, and 8 bases lay outside the gene matches. In its sample, this clonotype was seen a few times. The antigen is unknown. TCRdb analysed the reads with MiXCR anew, one entry per CDR3 protein. The sample carries about 55,000 distinct CDR3 sequences, 15% to 25% recorded once. This TCR was sampled from a human donor in good health (CMV status not recorded). Some clones in this sample may be carry-over from other donors' samples. This specimen consisted of CD8+ T cells from cultured PBMCs, obtained from culture after CMV antigen stimulation. The gene calls are TRBV7-6 and TRBJ2-7, with 8 nucleotides matching TRBD1. DNA of the CDR3: TGTGCCAGCAGCTCGGGTAGTGGGACAGGCTACGAGCAGTACTTC. It specifies CASSSGSGTGYEQYF.